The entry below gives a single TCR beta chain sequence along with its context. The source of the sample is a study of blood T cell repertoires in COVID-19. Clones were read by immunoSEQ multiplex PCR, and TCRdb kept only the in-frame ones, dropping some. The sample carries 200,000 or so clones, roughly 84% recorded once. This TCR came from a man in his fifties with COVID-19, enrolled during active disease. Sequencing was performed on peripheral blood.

The CDR3 region has the DNA TGTGCCAGCAGCCGGGAAGGAGGGACCAAAAACATTCAGTACTTC. This sequence encodes CASSREGGTKNIQYF. This sequence joins TRBV2 and TRBJ2-4, with a possible D match to TRBD2 (6 bases). V was shortened by 6 bases and J by 2 bases, with 14 bases between the two germline ends. There are 15 residues in the CDR3. Germline lookup yields CDR1 SNHLY and CDR2 FYNNEI.